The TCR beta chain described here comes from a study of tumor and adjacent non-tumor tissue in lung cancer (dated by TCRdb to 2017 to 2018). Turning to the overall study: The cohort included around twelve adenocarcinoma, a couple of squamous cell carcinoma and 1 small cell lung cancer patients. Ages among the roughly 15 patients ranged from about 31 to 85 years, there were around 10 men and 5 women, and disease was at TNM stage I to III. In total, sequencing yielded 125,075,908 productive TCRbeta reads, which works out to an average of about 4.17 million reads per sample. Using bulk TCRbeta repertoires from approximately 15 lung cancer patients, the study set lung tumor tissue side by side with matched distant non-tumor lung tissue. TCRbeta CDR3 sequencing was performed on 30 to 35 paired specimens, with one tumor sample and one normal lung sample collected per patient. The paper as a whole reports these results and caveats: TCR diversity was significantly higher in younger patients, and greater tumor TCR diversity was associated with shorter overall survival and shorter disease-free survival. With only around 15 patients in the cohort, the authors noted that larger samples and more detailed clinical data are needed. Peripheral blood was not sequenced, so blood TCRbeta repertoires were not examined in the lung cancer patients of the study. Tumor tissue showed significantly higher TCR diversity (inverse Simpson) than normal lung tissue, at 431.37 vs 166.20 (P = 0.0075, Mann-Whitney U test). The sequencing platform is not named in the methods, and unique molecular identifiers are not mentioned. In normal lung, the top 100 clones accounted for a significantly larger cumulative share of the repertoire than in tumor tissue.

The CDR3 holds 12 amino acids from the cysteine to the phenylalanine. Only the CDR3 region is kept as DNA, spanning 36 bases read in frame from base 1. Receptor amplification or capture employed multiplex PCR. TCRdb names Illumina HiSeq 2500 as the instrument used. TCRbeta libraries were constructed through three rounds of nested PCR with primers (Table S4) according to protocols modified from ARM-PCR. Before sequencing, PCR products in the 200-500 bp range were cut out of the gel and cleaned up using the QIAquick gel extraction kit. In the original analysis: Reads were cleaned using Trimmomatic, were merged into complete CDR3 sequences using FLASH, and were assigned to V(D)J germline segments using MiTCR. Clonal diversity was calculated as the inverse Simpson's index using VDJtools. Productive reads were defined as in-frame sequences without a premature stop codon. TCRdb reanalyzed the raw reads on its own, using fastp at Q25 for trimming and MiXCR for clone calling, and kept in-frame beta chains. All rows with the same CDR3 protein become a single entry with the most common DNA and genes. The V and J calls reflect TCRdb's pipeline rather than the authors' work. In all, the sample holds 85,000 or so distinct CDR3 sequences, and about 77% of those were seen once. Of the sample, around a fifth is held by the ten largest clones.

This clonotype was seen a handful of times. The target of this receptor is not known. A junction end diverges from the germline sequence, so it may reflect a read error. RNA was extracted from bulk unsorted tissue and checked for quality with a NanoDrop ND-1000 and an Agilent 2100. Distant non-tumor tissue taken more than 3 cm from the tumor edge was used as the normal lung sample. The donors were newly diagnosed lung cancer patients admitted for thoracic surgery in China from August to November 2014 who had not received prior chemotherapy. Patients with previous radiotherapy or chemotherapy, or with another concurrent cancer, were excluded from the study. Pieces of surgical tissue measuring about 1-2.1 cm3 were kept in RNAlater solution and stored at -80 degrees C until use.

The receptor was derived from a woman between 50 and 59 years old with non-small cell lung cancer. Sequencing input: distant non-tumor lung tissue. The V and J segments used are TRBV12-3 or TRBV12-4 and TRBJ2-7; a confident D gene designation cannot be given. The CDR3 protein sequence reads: CASSLPLGKQYF. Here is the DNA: TGTGCCAGCAGTTTACCGCTCGGAAAGCAGTATTTC.